Listed here are 25 T cell receptor beta chains from one sample, sequenced in a study of blood T cells in healthy people across ages. Then a second PCR, running roughly 6 to 12 cycles, was carried out with a sample-barcoded 5' primer and a J-beta primer mix. TCRdb passed the 5' RACE reads through MiXCR, listing each CDR3 protein once. The data hold roughly 2 million distinct CDR3 sequences, with just under 50% observed a single time. Sequenced: blood. The receptors were sampled from a woman aged 40 to 50 in good health.

The chain couples TRBV5-5 to TRBJ2-4; 9 bases are shared with TRBD2. The CDR3 has 18 amino acids. The V gene's germline CDR1 is SGHKS and CDR2 YYEKEE (reference sequence). Germline trimming cut 6 bases from V and 2 bases from J; bases unmatched to any gene: 15. CDR3 region: CASTPGLAVLLSKNIQYF. Written as DNA, the CDR3 is TGTGCCAGCACCCCGGGACTAGCCGTACTTTTGTCCAAAAACATTCAGTACTTC.

This chain connects TRBV9 to TRBJ2-3; TRBD1 or TRBD2 may be the D gene (5 bases each). V was trimmed by 4 bases and J by 6 bases, leaving 15 bases between them. CDR3 length: 14 residues. Germline CDR1 and CDR2: SGDLS and YYNGEE. CDR3: CASSRDVTMDTQYF. The CDR3 DNA follows: TGTGCCAGCAGCCGGGACGTTACGATGGATACGCAGTATTTT.

The chain recombines TRBV6-5 with TRBJ1-1; no firm D call. Germline CDR1 and CDR2: MNHEY and SVGAGI. The CDR3 is made up of 12 amino acids. Deletions cut 6 bases from V and 8 bases from J, with 13 bases between. The CDR3 sequence: CASSDQVGEAFF. The DNA for the CDR3 is TGTGCCAGCAGCGACCAGGTAGGAGAAGCTTTCTTT.

The chain couples TRBV4-2 to TRBJ2-5; D not resolved. The CDR3 contains 16 residues. Looked up from germline, CDR1 is LGHNA and CDR2 is YNFKEQ. Trimming left V 0 bases short and J 4 bases short, with 15 bases between. Written as DNA, the CDR3 is TGTGCCAGCAGCCAAGATTGGCAGAGTGTATCAGAGACCCAGTACTTC. This encodes CASSQDWQSVSETQYF.

There are a few counts of this clonotype. The chain recombines TRBV6-5 with TRBJ2-3; 8 bases are a match to TRBD1. V lost 6 bases, J lost 1 base, and 6 bases stayed unmatched. The CDR3 has 15 amino acids. CDR1 and CDR2 (germline): MNHEY, SVGAGI. DNA for the CDR3: TGTGCCAGCAGCCACGACAGGGGACGCACAGATACGCAGTATTTT. It is translated as CASSHDRGRTDTQYF.

This clonotype was seen repeatedly, ten times or more. The chain has TRBV4-2 and TRBJ2-7, with D possibly matching TRBD2 (5 bases). The V and J ends lost 0 bases and 0 bases respectively, with 15 bases between them. From germline, CDR1 is LGHNA and CDR2 YNFKEQ. The CDR3 runs to 17 residues. CDR3 sequence reads: CASSQDLSPAVSYEQYF. DNA of the CDR3: TGTGCCAGCAGCCAAGATCTGTCTCCAGCGGTCTCCTACGAGCAGTACTTC.

This chain uses TRBV7-2 with TRBJ2-3; D gene uncertain. Germline values: CDR1 SGHTA, CDR2 FQGNSA. CDR3 length: 14 amino acids. V lost 5 bases and J 0 bases, leaving 9 bases between the germline ends. CDR3 protein: CASSLQKSTDTQYF. The CDR3 DNA reads as TGTGCCAGCAGCCTGCAGAAGAGCACAGATACGCAGTATTTT.

The chain couples TRBV5-1 to TRBJ1-2; D uncertain. Trimming cost V 4 bases and J 2 bases, with 21 bases left between them. Germline V gene sequence: CDR1 SGHRS, CDR2 YFSETQ. The CDR3 has 17 residues. CDR3 loop: CASSLQSVGKINYGYTF. For the CDR3, the DNA is TGCGCCAGCAGCCTCCAGTCAGTCGGGAAGATAAACTATGGCTACACCTTC.

The chain recombines TRBV24-1 with TRBJ2-5; TRBD1 matches at 7 bases. The germline V gene has CDR1 KGHDR and CDR2 SFDVKD. The CDR3 is made up of 15 amino acids. The V and J ends lost 5 bases and 1 base, in that order; junction bases with no gene match: 6. CDR3 in DNA: TGTGCCACCAGTGGGGGACGGGACAGCCAAGAGACCCAGTACTTC. Translation gives CATSGGRDSQETQYF.

This clonotype was counted a few times. The chain has TRBV12-3 or TRBV12-4 and TRBJ2-1; TRBD2 matches at 10 bases. V trimming: 5 bases; J trimming: 0 bases; junction bases outside the gene matches: 10. The length of the CDR3 is 18 residues. The CDR3 region is CASSPQASGGRSYNEQFF. The CDR3 nucleotides are TGTGCCAGCAGTCCCCAAGCTAGCGGGGGCCGCTCCTACAATGAGCAGTTCTTC.

The gene calls are TRBV20-1 and TRBJ1-2, with D tentatively TRBD1 (6 bases). The germline V gene encodes CDR1 DFQATT and CDR2 SNEGSKA (reference sequence). The CDR3 runs 15 residues. V was clipped by 4 bases and J by 4 bases, with 19 bases between them. CDR3 residues: CSATLVAGDFYGYTF. The CDR3, as DNA: TGCAGTGCTACCCTAGTGGCAGGGGATTTCTATGGCTACACCTTC.

J is TRBJ2-7 and V is TRBV6-6; 9 bases match TRBD2. This CDR3 comprises 16 residues. V trimming: 0 bases; J trimming: 1 base; junction bases outside the gene matches: 4. Germline CDR1 reads MNHNY; CDR2 reads SVGAGI (reference sequence). The CDR3 sequence: CASSYSGTSRSYEQYF. CDR3 DNA sequence: TGTGCCAGCAGTTACTCTGGGACTAGCAGATCCTACGAGCAGTACTTC.

The CDR3, as DNA: TGTGCCAGCAGTTACTCGTGGAGCGGGGGGGCAACAGATACGCAGTATTTT. This encodes CASSYSWSGGATDTQYF. The chain links TRBV6-5 to TRBJ2-3; 10 nucleotides align to TRBD2. Per germline, CDR1 MNHEY and CDR2 SVGAGI. This CDR3 has 17 amino acids. J was trimmed by 3 bases and V by 0 bases; bases with no gene match: 6.

The chain joins TRBV7-9 to TRBJ1-1; no reliable D call. The length of the CDR3 is 15 residues. Trimming took 4 bases from V and 3 from J, leaving 15 bases between them. Germline lookup yields CDR1 SEHNR and CDR2 FQNEAQ (reference sequence). For the CDR3, the DNA is TGTGCCAGCAGCTCACGGGCTTTCGAGGACACTGAAGCTTTCTTT. It is translated as CASSSRAFEDTEAFF. The full variable domain, its missing parts supplied by reference TRBV7-9 and TRBJ1-1, is DTGVSQNPRHKITKRGQNVTFRCDPISEHNRLYWYRQTLGQGPEFLTYFQNEAQLEKSRLLSDRFSAERPKGSFSTLEIQRTEQGDSAMYLCASSSRAFEDTEAFFGQGTRLTVV.

The chain uses TRBV11-2 and TRBJ1-4; perhaps TRBD1 as D (6 bases). Trimming shortened V by 5 bases and J by 5 bases, and 15 bases separated the two germline ends. This CDR3 spans 15 amino acids. Looked up from germline, CDR1 is SGHAT and CDR2 is FQNNGV. CDR3 DNA sequence: TGTGCCAGCAGCCAAGAACGGACAGAGAATGAAAAACTGTTTTTT. This encodes CASSQERTENEKLFF.

The chain carries TRBV7-9 and TRBJ2-1; D is possibly TRBD1 (6 bases). The CDR3 runs to 14 residues. V gave up 1 base and J gave up 2 bases, with 6 bases separating them. CDR1 and CDR2 (germline): SEHNR, FQNEAQ (reference sequence). The CDR3 reads CASSLGDTYNEQFF. The CDR3 DNA reads TGTGCCAGCAGCTTAGGGGACACCTACAATGAGCAGTTCTTC.

This clonotype occurred a few times. This chain connects TRBV4-1 to TRBJ1-2, with D hard to call. Trimming took 4 bases from V and 8 from J, leaving 20 bases between them. The CDR3 consists of 15 residues. Per germline, CDR1 MGHRA and CDR2 YSYEKL. In DNA, the CDR3 is TGCGCCAGCAGCCTCCTCGCTTCCGGACTGAGGGGCTACACCTTC. Encoded protein: CASSLLASGLRGYTF.

To note about this clonotype: At one end the junction does not follow the germline gene, possibly because of a read error. Written as DNA, the CDR3 is TGTGCCAACAGCCTGGAGGCGCGGGGGGGCACCAATGAGCAGTTCTTC. Translating it yields CANSLEARGGTNEQFF. The genes are TRBV5-5 and TRBJ2-1, with TRBD2 matching over 9 bases. Germline CDR1 and CDR2: SGHKS and YYEKEE (reference sequence). CDR3 length equals 16 residues.

This chain joins TRBV6-6 and TRBJ2-2, with 9 bases matching TRBD1. Germline CDR1 is MNHNY and CDR2 is SVGAGI (reference sequence). CDR3 length equals 17 residues. V dropped 4 bases and J dropped 4; count of bases not matched to a gene: 10. The CDR3 sequence is CASSSTSGTGRTGELFF. The DNA for the CDR3 is TGTGCCAGCAGTTCAACATCCGGGACAGGGCGCACCGGGGAGCTGTTTTTT.

The chain combines TRBV6-2 or TRBV6-3 with TRBJ2-5, with TRBD1 identical over 7 bases. The CDR3 is 15 residues long. V was pared by 11 bases and J by 11 bases, with 23 bases of the junction left unmatched. The germline V gene encodes CDR1 MNHEY and CDR2 SVGEGT. CDR3 sequence (DNA): TGTGCCGGATCTACAGGGGTGGGCGCCTACAATGAGCAGTACTTC. Residues: CAGSTGVGAYNEQYF.

This clonotype showed up just a few times. The chain recombines TRBV7-2 with TRBJ1-2, with 7 nucleotides matching TRBD1. The V gene end was trimmed by 3 bases and the J gene end by 3 bases; junction bases not matched to a gene: 7. There are 15 residues in the CDR3. The germline gives CDR1 SGHTA, CDR2 FQGNSA. The DNA of the CDR3 is TGTGCCAGCAGCTTTGCGCACAGGGGCGACTATGGCTACACCTTC. This gives the protein CASSFAHRGDYGYTF.

This chain uses TRBV3-1 with TRBJ2-4; possibly TRBD1 or TRBD2 for D (5 bases each). This CDR3 is 14 amino acids long. V gave up 1 base and J gave up 7 bases, with 11 bases separating them. Germline V gene lookup returns CDR1 LGHDT and CDR2 YNNKEL (reference sequence). The CDR3 coding sequence is TGTGCCAGCAGCCAAGCCGGGGCGCCTAACATTCAGTACTTC. Translating it yields CASSQAGAPNIQYF.

A few counts support this clonotype. The CDR3 spells CASSYGRGQVYEQYF. In DNA, the CDR3 is TGTGCCAGCAGTTACGGGCGCGGGCAGGTTTACGAGCAGTACTTC. The J gene is TRBJ2-4, the V gene TRBV6-5, with a tentative D call TRBD2 (5 bases). The DNA end is more similar to TRBJ2-7, so the J call may be wrong. Germline V gene sequence: CDR1 MNHEY, CDR2 SVGAGI. CDR3 length: 15 residues.

CDR3 bases: TGTGCCAGCTCTCGGGACAGCCGGACCTACGAGCAGTACTTC. This codes for CASSRDSRTYEQYF. The chain has TRBV27 and TRBJ2-4; 7 bases fit TRBD1. The DNA matches TRBJ2-7 better at its end, which makes the J call doubtful. Germline CDR1 and CDR2: MNHEY and SMNVEV (reference sequence). The CDR3 covers 14 residues.

The chain links TRBV6-5 to TRBJ2-7, with D possibly being TRBD1 (6 bases). CDR3 length: 16 amino acids. The V gene lost 5 bases and the J gene lost 0 bases, with 17 bases spanning the gap. The V gene's germline CDR1 is MNHEY and CDR2 SVGAGI. The CDR3 sequence: CASSKLDSSYSYEQYF. CDR3 in DNA: TGTGCCAGCAGTAAATTGGACAGCTCCTACTCCTACGAGCAGTACTTC.